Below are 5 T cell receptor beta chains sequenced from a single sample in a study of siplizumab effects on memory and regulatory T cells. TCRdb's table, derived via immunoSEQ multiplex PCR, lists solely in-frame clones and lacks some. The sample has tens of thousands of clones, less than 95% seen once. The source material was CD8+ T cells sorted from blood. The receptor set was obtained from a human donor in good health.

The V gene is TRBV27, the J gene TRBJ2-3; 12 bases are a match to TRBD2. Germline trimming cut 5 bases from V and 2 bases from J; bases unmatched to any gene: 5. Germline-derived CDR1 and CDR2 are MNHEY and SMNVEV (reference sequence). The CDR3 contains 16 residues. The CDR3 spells CASSLGTSGLTDTQYF. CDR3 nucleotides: TGTGCCAGCAGTCTTGGGACTAGCGGGCTCACAGATACGCAGTATTTT.

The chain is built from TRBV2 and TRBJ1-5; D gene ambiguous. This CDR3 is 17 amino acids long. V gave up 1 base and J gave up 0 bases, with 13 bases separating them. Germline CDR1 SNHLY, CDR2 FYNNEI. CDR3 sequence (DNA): TGTGCCAGCAGTGAAGAGGGCGGAGGCGTTAGCAATCAGCCCCAGCATTTT. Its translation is CASSEEGGGVSNQPQHF. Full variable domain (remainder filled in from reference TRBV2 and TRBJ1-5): EPEVTQTPSHQVTQMGQEVILRCVPISNHLYFYWYRQILGQKVEFLVSFYNNEISEKSEIFDDQFSVERPDGSNFTLKIRSTKLEDSAMYFCASSEEGGGVSNQPQHFGDGTRLSIL.

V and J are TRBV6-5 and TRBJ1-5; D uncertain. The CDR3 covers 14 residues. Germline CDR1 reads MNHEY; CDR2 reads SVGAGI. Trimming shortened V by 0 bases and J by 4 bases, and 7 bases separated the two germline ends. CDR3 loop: CASSYSWGNQPQHF. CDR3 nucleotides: TGTGCCAGCAGTTACTCCTGGGGAAATCAGCCCCAGCATTTT.

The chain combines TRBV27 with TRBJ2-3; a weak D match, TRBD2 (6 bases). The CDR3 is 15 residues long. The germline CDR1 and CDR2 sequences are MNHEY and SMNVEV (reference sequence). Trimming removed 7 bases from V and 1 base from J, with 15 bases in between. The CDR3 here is CASTAGTSRTDTQYF. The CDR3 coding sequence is TGTGCCAGCACCGCCGGGACTTCCCGCACAGATACGCAGTATTTT.

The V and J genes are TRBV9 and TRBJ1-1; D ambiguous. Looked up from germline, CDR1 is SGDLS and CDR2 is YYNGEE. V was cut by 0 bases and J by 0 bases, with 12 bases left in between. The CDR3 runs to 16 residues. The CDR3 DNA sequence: TGTGCCAGCAGCGTAGGACCGACGGTGATGAACACTGAAGCTTTCTTT. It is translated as CASSVGPTVMNTEAFF.